The sequence of this TCR beta chain was determined in a study of cytomegalovirus exposure and HLA in healthy donors. Researchers ran the PCR with 60 Vbeta and 13 Jbeta primers. Sequenced by immunoSEQ multiplex PCR; TCRdb stores in-frame clones only, minus some. The sample yields 100,000 to 150,000 clones, roughly 73% seen once. From germline, CDR1 is SGHAT and CDR2 FQNNGV. Trimming pared 0 bases from V and 0 bases from J, leaving 14 bases between. CDR3 length: 17 residues. Specimen: PBMCs. This sequence was found in a male donor in good health and CMV-seronegative. The chain has TRBV11-2 and TRBJ1-1; D is ambiguous. CDR3 region: CASSLDRGGGMNTEAFF. As DNA, the CDR3 is TGTGCCAGCAGCTTAGATCGGGGAGGCGGAATGAACACTGAAGCTTTCTTT.